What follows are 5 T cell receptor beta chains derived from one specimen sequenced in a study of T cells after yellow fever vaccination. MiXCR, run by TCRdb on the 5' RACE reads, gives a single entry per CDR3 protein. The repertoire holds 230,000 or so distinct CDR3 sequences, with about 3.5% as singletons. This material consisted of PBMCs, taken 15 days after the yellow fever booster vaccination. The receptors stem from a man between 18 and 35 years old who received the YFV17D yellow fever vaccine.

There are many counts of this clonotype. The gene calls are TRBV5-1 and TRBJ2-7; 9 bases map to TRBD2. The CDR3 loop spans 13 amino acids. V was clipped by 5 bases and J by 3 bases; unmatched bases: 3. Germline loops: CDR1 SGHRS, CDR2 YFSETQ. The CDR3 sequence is CASSMTSGYEQYF. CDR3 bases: TGCGCCAGCAGTATGACTAGCGGCTACGAGCAGTACTTC.

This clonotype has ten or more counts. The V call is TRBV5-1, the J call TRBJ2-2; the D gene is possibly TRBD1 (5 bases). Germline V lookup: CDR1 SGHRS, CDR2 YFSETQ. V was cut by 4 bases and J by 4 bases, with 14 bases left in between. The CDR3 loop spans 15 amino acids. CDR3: CASSSQGLGTGELFF. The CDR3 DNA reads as TGCGCCAGCAGCAGCCAGGGTTTAGGCACCGGGGAGCTGTTTTTT.

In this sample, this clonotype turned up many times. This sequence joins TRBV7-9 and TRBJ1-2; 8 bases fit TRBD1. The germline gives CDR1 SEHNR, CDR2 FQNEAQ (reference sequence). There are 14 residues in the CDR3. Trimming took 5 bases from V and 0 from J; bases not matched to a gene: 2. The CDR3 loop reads CASSGDRSNYGYTF. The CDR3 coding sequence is TGTGCCAGCAGCGGGGACAGGTCTAACTATGGCTACACCTTC. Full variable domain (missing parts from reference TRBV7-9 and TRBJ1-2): DTGVSQNPRHKITKRGQNVTFRCDPISEHNRLYWYRQTLGQGPEFLTYFQNEAQLEKSRLLSDRFSAERPKGSFSTLEIQRTEQGDSAMYLCASSGDRSNYGYTFGSGTRLTVV.

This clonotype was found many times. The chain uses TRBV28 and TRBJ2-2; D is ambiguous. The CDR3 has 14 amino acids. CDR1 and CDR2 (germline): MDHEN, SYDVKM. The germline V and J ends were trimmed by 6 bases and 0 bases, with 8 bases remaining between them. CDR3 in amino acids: CASSSRPNTGELFF. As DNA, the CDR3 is TGTGCCAGCAGCAGTAGGCCGAACACCGGGGAGCTGTTTTTT.

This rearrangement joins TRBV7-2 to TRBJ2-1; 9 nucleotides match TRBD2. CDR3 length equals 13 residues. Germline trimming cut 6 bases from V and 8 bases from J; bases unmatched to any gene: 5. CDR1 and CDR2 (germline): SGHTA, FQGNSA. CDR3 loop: CASRLAGSDEQFF. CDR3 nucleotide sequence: TGTGCCAGCAGGCTAGCGGGGTCCGATGAGCAGTTCTTC.